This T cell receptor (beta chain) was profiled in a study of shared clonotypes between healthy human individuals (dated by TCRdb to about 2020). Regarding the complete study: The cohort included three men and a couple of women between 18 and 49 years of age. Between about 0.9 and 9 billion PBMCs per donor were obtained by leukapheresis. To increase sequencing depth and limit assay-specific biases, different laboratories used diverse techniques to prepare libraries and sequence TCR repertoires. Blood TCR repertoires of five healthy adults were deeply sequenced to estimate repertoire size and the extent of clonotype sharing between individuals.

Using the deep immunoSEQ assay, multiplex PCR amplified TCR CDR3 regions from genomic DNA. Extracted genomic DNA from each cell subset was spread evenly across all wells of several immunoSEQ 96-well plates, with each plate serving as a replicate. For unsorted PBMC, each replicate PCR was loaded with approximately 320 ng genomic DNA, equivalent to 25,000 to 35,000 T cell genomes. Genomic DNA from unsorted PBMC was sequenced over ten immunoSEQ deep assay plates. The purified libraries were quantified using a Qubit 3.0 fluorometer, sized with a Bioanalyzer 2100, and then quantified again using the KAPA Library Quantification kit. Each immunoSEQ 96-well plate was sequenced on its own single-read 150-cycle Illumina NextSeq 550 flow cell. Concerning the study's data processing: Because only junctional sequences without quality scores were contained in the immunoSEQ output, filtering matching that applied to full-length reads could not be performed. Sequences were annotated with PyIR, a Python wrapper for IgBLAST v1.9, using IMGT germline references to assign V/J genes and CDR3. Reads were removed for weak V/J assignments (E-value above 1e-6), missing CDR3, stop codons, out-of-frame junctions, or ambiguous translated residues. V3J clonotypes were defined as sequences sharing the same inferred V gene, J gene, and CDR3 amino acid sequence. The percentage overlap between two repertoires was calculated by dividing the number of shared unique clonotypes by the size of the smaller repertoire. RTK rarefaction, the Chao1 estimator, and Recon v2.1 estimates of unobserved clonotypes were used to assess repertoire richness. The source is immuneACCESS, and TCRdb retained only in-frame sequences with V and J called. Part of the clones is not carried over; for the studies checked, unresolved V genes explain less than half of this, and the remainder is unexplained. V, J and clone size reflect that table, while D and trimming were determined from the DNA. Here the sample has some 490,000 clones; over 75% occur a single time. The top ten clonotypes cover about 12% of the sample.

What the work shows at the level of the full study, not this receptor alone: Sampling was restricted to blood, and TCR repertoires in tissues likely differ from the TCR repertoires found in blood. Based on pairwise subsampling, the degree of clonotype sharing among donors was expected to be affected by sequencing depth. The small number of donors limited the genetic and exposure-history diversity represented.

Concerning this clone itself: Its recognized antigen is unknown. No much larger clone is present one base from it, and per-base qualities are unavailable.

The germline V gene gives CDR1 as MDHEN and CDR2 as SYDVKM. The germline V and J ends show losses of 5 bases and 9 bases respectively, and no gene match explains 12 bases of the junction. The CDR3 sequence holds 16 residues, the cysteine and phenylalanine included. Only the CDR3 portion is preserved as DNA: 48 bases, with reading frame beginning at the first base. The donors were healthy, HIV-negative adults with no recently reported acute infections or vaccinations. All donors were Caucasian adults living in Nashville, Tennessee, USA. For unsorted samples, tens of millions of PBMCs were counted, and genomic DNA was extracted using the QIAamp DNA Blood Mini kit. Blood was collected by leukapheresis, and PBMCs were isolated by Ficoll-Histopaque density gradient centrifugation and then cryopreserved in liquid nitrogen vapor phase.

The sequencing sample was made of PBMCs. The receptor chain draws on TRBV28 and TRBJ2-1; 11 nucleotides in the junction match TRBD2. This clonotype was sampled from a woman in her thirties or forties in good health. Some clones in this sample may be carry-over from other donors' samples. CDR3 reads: CASSPNSGRVGFEQFF. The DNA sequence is TGTGCCAGCAGTCCCAATAGCGGGAGGGTCGGCTTTGAGCAGTTCTTC.